Listed below are T cell receptor beta chains from one sample, sequenced in a study of T cells expressing NK-cell markers. From the 5' RACE reads, TCRdb lists one entry per CDR3 protein and no DNA. This sample's clone table lists about 460,000 distinct CDR3 sequences. Sample: blood T cells: a sorted CD56 or NKG2C T cell subset, CD4+ or CD8+ T cells, or bulk PBMC T cells (not recorded which). These receptor sequences come from a woman between 50 and 59 years old in good health. Each CDR3 is given with its conserved first and last residue.

CDR3,V,J
CSALSGSAPEEQYF,TRBV20-1,TRBJ2-7
CATSDPGTGFQPQHF,TRBV24-1,TRBJ1-5
CASSQGPRLGYSPLHF,TRBV12-3/TRBV12-4,TRBJ1-6
CASSLAPWMTTGELFF,TRBV5-5,TRBJ2-2
CATWGSGANVLTF,TRBV24-1,TRBJ2-6
CASSLAESRVWEQYF,TRBV5-1,TRBJ2-7
CSAGRPGLAKGEQYF,TRBV20-1,TRBJ2-7
CSVFRAAGPNTGELFF,TRBV29-1,TRBJ2-2
CASSPRRSGYTF,TRBV7-2,TRBJ1-2
CASSLAPGADIEAFF,TRBV5-1,TRBJ1-1
CASSPGRLSSQINYEQYF,TRBV7-6,TRBJ2-7
CASSPWAGELFF,TRBV7-2,TRBJ2-2
CSVDTLYTEAFF,TRBV29-1,TRBJ1-1
CASRGLGQGANQPQHF,TRBV6-2/TRBV6-3,TRBJ1-5
CASSSDSIAKNIQYF,TRBV6-1,TRBJ2-4
CSARVGLSGNTEAFF,TRBV20-1,TRBJ1-1
CSVNQGAWLTEAFF,TRBV29-1,TRBJ1-1
CASSSSGLQFF,TRBV7-3,TRBJ2-1
CATSREREDSHTQYF,TRBV15,TRBJ2-3
CASSSRRGRGPLDEQFF,TRBV3-1,TRBJ2-1
CATSRDRGPEAFF,TRBV15,TRBJ1-1
CATSEAGFNNEQFF,TRBV24-1,TRBJ2-1
CATSRSTRFGEQFF,TRBV15,TRBJ2-1
CASFSGTGGWETQYF,TRBV12-5,TRBJ2-5